The next 22 T cell receptor beta chains were all read from a single sample in a study of graft-versus-host responses after intestinal transplantation. Sequencing used immunoSEQ multiplex PCR; TCRdb keeps in-frame clones, though not all of them. The sample lists over 65,000 clones, approximately 90% occurring once. Antigen specificity for these receptors is unknown. Sequenced material: unstimulated CD8+ T cells sorted from spleen or lymph node cells, taken before transplant. The receptors here all came from a human donor who was the organ donor for an intestinal transplant.

This clone has a single count. J is TRBJ2-7 and V is TRBV27; TRBD1 might be the D (6 bases). The CDR3 consists of 13 residues. Germline V gene data show CDR1 as MNHEY and CDR2 as SMNVEV (reference sequence). V was cut by 2 bases and J by 3 bases, with 8 bases left in between. In nucleotides, the CDR3 is TGTGCCAGCAGTTTAGGGGACAACTACGAGCAGTACTTC. The encoded protein is CASSLGDNYEQYF.

This sequence joins TRBV27 and TRBJ2-7, with 7 bases lining up with TRBD1. V dropped 4 bases and J dropped 5; count of bases not matched to a gene: 8. This CDR3 has 14 residues. Per germline, CDR1 MNHEY and CDR2 SMNVEV (reference sequence). The CDR3 reads CASSSRQGIHEQYF. DNA for the CDR3: TGTGCCAGCAGTTCCCGACAGGGAATCCACGAGCAGTACTTC.

The rearrangement uses TRBV19 and TRBJ2-7; no clear D. Looked up from germline, CDR1 is LNHDA and CDR2 is SQIVND (reference sequence). The CDR3 loop spans 12 amino acids. V dropped 2 bases and J dropped 2 bases, with 4 bases sitting between them. The CDR3 region has the DNA TGTGCCAGTAGTATAAATGCCTACGAGCAGTACTTC. This encodes CASSINAYEQYF.

V gene TRBV18 combines with J gene TRBJ2-1, with D perhaps TRBD2 (6 bases). The CDR3 is 11 residues long. V lost 4 bases and J lost 8, with 6 bases in between. Germline loops: CDR1 KGHSH, CDR2 LQKENI. The CDR3 DNA reads TGTGCCAGCTCACGGGGGGATGAGCAGTTCTTC. As protein: CASSRGDEQFF.

This sequence joins TRBV5-4 and TRBJ2-7, with 8 nucleotides matching TRBD1. This CDR3 has 15 residues. From germline, CDR1 is SGHNT and CDR2 YYREEE (reference sequence). V shed 4 bases, J shed 4 bases, and the junction held 10 bases outside the gene matches. CDR3 protein: CASSPGTGVSYEQYF. The CDR3 nucleotides are TGTGCCAGCAGCCCCGGGACAGGTGTCTCTTACGAGCAGTACTTC.

The chain is built from TRBV5-1 and TRBJ1-1; no clear D gene. CDR3 length: 14 amino acids. The germline gives CDR1 SGHRS, CDR2 YFSETQ. V was trimmed by 3 bases and J by 0 bases, leaving 9 bases between them. The CDR3 loop reads CASSSIRLNTEAFF. CDR3 sequence (DNA): TGCGCCAGCAGCTCTATTCGGTTGAACACTGAAGCTTTCTTT.

This clone occurred once. This chain connects TRBV6-1 to TRBJ1-6; 7 bases line up with TRBD1. With 10 bases clipped from V and 9 bases from J, the junction kept 9 bases outside the gene matches. Germline CDR1 reads MNHNS; CDR2 reads SASEGT. This CDR3 has 13 amino acids. The CDR3 reads CATNRGGPSPLHF. The CDR3 region has the DNA TGTGCCACCAACAGGGGAGGTCCTTCACCCCTCCACTTT.

This chain joins TRBV4-1 and TRBJ1-2, with D possibly TRBD1 on 6 matching bases. Between the trimmed V and J ends, which lost 0 bases and 3 bases, there was a span of 14 bases. The CDR3 contains 16 residues. Looked up from germline, CDR1 is MGHRA and CDR2 is YSYEKL. Written as DNA, the CDR3 is TGCGCCAGCAGCCAAGATCGAGACAGGCCCTACTATGGCTACACCTTC. Encoded protein: CASSQDRDRPYYGYTF.

This clone was seen only once. This rearrangement joins TRBV5-1 to TRBJ2-7; D gene ambiguous. Germline loops: CDR1 SGHRS, CDR2 YFSETQ. The CDR3 is 15 residues long. Trimming cost V 1 base and J 3 bases, with 14 bases left between them. CDR3 region: CASSLMRPAFYEQYF. The CDR3 DNA is TGCGCCAGCAGCTTGATGCGGCCAGCCTTCTACGAGCAGTACTTC. Combining the CDR3 with reference TRBV5-1 and TRBJ2-7 gives the whole variable domain KAGVTQTPRYLIKTRGQQVTLSCSPISGHRSVSWYQQTPGQGLQFLFEYFSETQRNKGNFPGRFSGRQFSNSRSEMNVSTLELGDSALYLCASSLMRPAFYEQYFGPGTRLTVT.

CDR3 sequence reads: CASSLPGEGYEQYF. In DNA, the CDR3 is TGTGCCAGCAGCCTCCCCGGGGAGGGCTACGAGCAGTACTTC. This chain connects TRBV7-6 to TRBJ2-7, with 7 bases lining up with TRBD2. The CDR3 spans 14 residues. The ends lost 5 bases at V and 3 bases at J; junction bases unmatched: 7. The V gene's germline CDR1 is SGHVS and CDR2 FNYEAQ.

The V call is TRBV7-2, the J call TRBJ2-7, with D perhaps TRBD1 (5 bases). Per the germline V gene, CDR1 is SGHTA and CDR2 is FQGNSA. The CDR3 covers 14 residues. Trimming pared 5 bases from V and 0 bases from J, leaving 11 bases between. This chain's CDR3 is CASSTTQDSYEQYF. The CDR3 nucleotides read TGTGCCAGCAGCACGACACAGGACTCCTACGAGCAGTACTTC.

In its sample, this clone was seen a few times. The genes are TRBV7-9 and TRBJ2-7; no definite D call. This CDR3 spans 13 amino acids. Per germline, CDR1 SEHNR and CDR2 FQNEAQ (reference sequence). Trimming took 1 base from V and 3 from J, leaving 7 bases between them. The CDR3 region is CASSLDRNYEQYF. CDR3 DNA: TGTGCCAGCAGCTTAGACAGAAACTACGAGCAGTACTTC.

The V call is TRBV5-1, the J call TRBJ2-3, with unresolved D. There are 15 residues in the CDR3. Germline V lookup: CDR1 SGHRS, CDR2 YFSETQ. The ends were cut back, 4 bases at V and 6 bases at J, with 18 bases in the middle. CDR3 bases: TGCGCCAGCAGCCCGGCAGTTTTGGTGGTGGATACGCAGTATTTT. Its protein product is CASSPAVLVVDTQYF. Filled out from reference TRBV5-1 and TRBJ2-3, the complete variable domain reads KAGVTQTPRYLIKTRGQQVTLSCSPISGHRSVSWYQQTPGQGLQFLFEYFSETQRNKGNFPGRFSGRQFSNSRSEMNVSTLELGDSALYLCASSPAVLVVDTQYFGPGTRLTVL.

This clone was seen a single time. This chain links TRBV10-1 with TRBJ2-1; 9 bases match TRBD2. This CDR3 has 15 amino acids. Germline CDR1 WNHNN, CDR2 SYGVQD (reference sequence). V was clipped by 1 base and J by 7 bases; unmatched bases: 5. The DNA for the CDR3 is TGCGCCAGCAGTGAGTTAGCGGGAGTAGGAAATGAGCAGTTCTTC. Its protein product is CASSELAGVGNEQFF.

As for this clone: This sample also contains other DNA sequences that code for the same CDR3. The chain recombines TRBV7-6 with TRBJ2-5; D gene unclear. There are 13 residues in the CDR3. The germline CDR1 and CDR2 sequences are SGHVS and FNYEAQ. Trimming left V 5 bases short and J 5 bases short, with 12 bases between. The CDR3 here is CASSLWEHETQYF. CDR3 coding DNA: TGTGCCAGCAGCCTCTGGGAACACGAGACCCAGTACTTC.

This clone showed up just once. The chain recombines TRBV29-1 with TRBJ2-7, with D possibly being TRBD1 (5 bases). V was pared by 4 bases and J by 5 bases, with 6 bases between. The CDR3 is made up of 10 amino acids. Germline CDR1 SQVTM, CDR2 ANQGSEA. The CDR3 is CSVVGDEQYF. CDR3 nucleotide sequence: TGCAGCGTTGTAGGGGACGAGCAGTACTTC.

This clone was seen only once. The chain uses TRBV5-1 and TRBJ2-3; possibly TRBD2 for D (5 bases). V was clipped by 4 bases and J by 0 bases, with 12 bases between them. The CDR3 runs 15 residues. Germline V gene sequence: CDR1 SGHRS, CDR2 YFSETQ. The chain's CDR3 is CASSLAASSTDTQYF. In nucleotides, the CDR3 is TGCGCCAGCAGCCTGGCGGCTAGCAGCACAGATACGCAGTATTTT.

The chain uses TRBV5-4 and TRBJ1-2, with D possibly TRBD1 on 6 matching bases. Germline V gives CDR1 SGHNT, CDR2 YYREEE (reference sequence). This CDR3 region has 14 residues. The V gene lost 5 bases and the J gene lost 7 bases, with 18 bases spanning the gap. CDR3 sequence: CASSLPTTGLGYTF. The CDR3 coding sequence is TGTGCCAGCAGTCTCCCTACCACAGGGCTTGGCTACACCTTC.

This clone was recorded once. V is TRBV6-4 and J is TRBJ2-1; TRBD2 matches at 10 bases. The CDR3 runs to 15 residues. V shed 3 bases and J 7 bases; nucleotides not matched to a gene: 6. The V gene's germline CDR1 is MRHNA and CDR2 SNTAGT. This chain's CDR3 is CASSESSSGGNEQFF. In nucleotides, the CDR3 is TGTGCCAGCAGTGAGTCGTCTAGCGGGGGAAATGAGCAGTTCTTC.

V gene TRBV12-5 combines with J gene TRBJ2-5, with 8 bases fitting TRBD2. CDR3 length: 15 amino acids. CDR1 is LGHNT and CDR2 is FRNRAP in the germline V gene. The ends lost 1 base at V and 2 bases at J; junction bases unmatched: 3. The CDR3 coding sequence is TGTGCTAGTGGTTTGGAAGTAGCGGGGCAAGAGACCCAGTACTTC. It encodes CASGLEVAGQETQYF.

This clone came up once. The rearrangement joins TRBV19 to TRBJ2-2; no clear D. Per germline, CDR1 LNHDA and CDR2 SQIVND (reference sequence). This CDR3 has 12 residues. The V gene lost 4 bases and the J gene lost 13 bases, with 13 bases spanning the gap. CDR3 nucleotide sequence: TGTGCCAGTAGTACAGAGCCGGCGGTGCTGTTTTTT. Amino acids: CASSTEPAVLFF.

This chain uses TRBV2 with TRBJ2-5, with D possibly TRBD2 on 5 matching bases. The CDR3 runs to 10 residues. The ends were cut back, 3 bases at V and 10 bases at J, with 6 bases in the middle. The germline CDR1 and CDR2 sequences are SNHLY and FYNNEI. The CDR3 DNA reads as TGTGCCAGCAGTGACGGAGGCCAGTACTTC. Its translation: CASSDGGQYF.